The 12 T cell receptor beta chains below were found in one sample sequenced in a study of shared clonotypes between healthy human individuals. Clones were sequenced by immunoSEQ multiplex PCR, and TCRdb holds only the in-frame ones, with some missing. The sample contains roughly 1,800,000 clones, just under 95% of which appear only once. Positively selected for CCR7, the CD45RO-negative cells used as naive CD8 cells excluded terminally differentiated effector memory CD45RA+ cells. Sequencing was performed on naive CD8+ T cells sorted from blood. These receptors all come from a man younger than 30 in good health.

The sample holds one count of this clone. This chain links TRBV10-2 with TRBJ2-1; D call uncertain. The CDR3 has 12 amino acids. Trimming removed 7 bases from V and 7 bases from J, with 11 bases in between. Germline CDR1 WSHSY, CDR2 SAAADI. DNA for the CDR3: TGCGCCAGCACTGCGACTGGGAATGAGCAGTTCTTC. It is translated as CASTATGNEQFF.

J is TRBJ1-1 and V is TRBV5-1, with TRBD1 identical over 7 bases. The CDR3 covers 20 residues. The trim removed 4 bases at V and 3 bases at J, leaving 24 bases unmatched. Germline values: CDR1 SGHRS, CDR2 YFSETQ. CDR3 residues: CASSVRDVPNRGPGDTEAFF. The DNA of the CDR3 is TGCGCCAGCAGCGTCCGGGACGTACCCAACAGGGGACCGGGGGACACTGAAGCTTTCTTT.

A word on this clone: Sequence at one end of the junction differs from germline and may be a read error. The chain couples TRBV7-7 to TRBJ2-7; no firm D call. The CDR3 totals 15 residues. Germline CDR1 is SSHAT and CDR2 is FNYEAQ (reference sequence). Here the CDR3 DNA reads TGTGCTAGCAGCTTAGAACCTGGCACCTCCTACGAGCAGTACTTC. Residues: CASSLEPGTSYEQYF. The full variable domain, rest sourced from reference TRBV7-7 and TRBJ2-7, is GAGVSQSPRYKVTKRGQDVTLRCDPISSHATLYWYQQALGQGPEFLTYFNYEAQPDKSGLPSDRFSAERPEGSISTLTIQRTEQRDSAMYRCASSLEPGTSYEQYFGPGTRLTVT.

About this clone itself: Distinct nucleotide sequences in the sample also encode this CDR3. The chain couples TRBV19 to TRBJ2-7; TRBD2 agrees at 11 bases. Unmatched junction bases numbered 3, after V lost 5 bases and J lost 0 bases. The CDR3 is 15 amino acids. The germline CDR1 and CDR2 sequences are LNHDA and SQIVND (reference sequence). CDR3 loop: CASSPGTSGSYEQYF. In DNA form, the CDR3 reads TGTGCCAGTAGTCCGGGGACTAGCGGCTCCTACGAGCAGTACTTC.

The genes are TRBV7-2 and TRBJ2-3; 7 bases align to TRBD2. The germline CDR1 and CDR2 sequences are SGHTA and FQGNSA. This CDR3 contains 16 residues. The V and J ends lost 5 bases and 2 bases, in that order; junction bases with no gene match: 10. The CDR3 sequence: CASSPRTRTFTDTQYF. For the CDR3, the DNA is TGTGCCAGCAGCCCCCGGACTAGGACCTTCACAGATACGCAGTATTTT.

This rearrangement joins TRBV5-6 to TRBJ2-7, with 7 nucleotides matching TRBD2. The CDR3 is 16 amino acids. Germline V gives CDR1 SGHDT, CDR2 YYEEEE. J was trimmed by 2 bases and V by 4 bases; bases with no gene match: 12. The DNA of the CDR3 is TGTGCCAGCAGCCCGGGATGGCTAGCGGAAACCTACGAGCAGTACTTC. Protein: CASSPGWLAETYEQYF.

The chain carries TRBV2 and TRBJ1-5, with 8 bases lining up with TRBD1. Per the germline V gene, CDR1 is SNHLY and CDR2 is FYNNEI. The CDR3 is made up of 17 amino acids. The J segment lost 0 bases and the V segment lost 8 bases, leaving 12 bases of the junction unmatched. In DNA, the CDR3 is TGTGCCAGCGGGGACAGGCCGGTCGGAAATAGCAATCAGCCCCAGCATTTT. This sequence encodes CASGDRPVGNSNQPQHF.

This chain links TRBV6-5 with TRBJ1-5; D not certain. Germline V lookup: CDR1 MNHEY, CDR2 SVGAGI. The CDR3 spans 15 residues. V was trimmed by 6 bases and J by 0 bases, leaving 12 bases between them. Here the CDR3 reads CASSPAGNSNQPQHF. The DNA of the CDR3 is TGTGCCAGCAGCCCCGCGGGCAATAGCAATCAGCCCCAGCATTTT.

J is TRBJ2-7 and V is TRBV30, with 8 nucleotides matching TRBD2. Germline CDR1 and CDR2: GTSNPN and SVGIG (reference sequence). The CDR3 is 13 amino acids. V shed 5 bases and J 5 bases; nucleotides not matched to a gene: 8. DNA of the CDR3: TGTGCCTGGGGGGAGCGGGAGTTGAACGAGCAGTACTTC. Residues: CAWGERELNEQYF.

V is TRBV5-4 and J is TRBJ2-3; perhaps TRBD2 as D (6 bases). The length of the CDR3 is 17 residues. Germline V gene sequence: CDR1 SGHNT, CDR2 YYREEE (reference sequence). V lost 4 bases and J lost 1, with 19 bases in between. CDR3 bases: TGTGCCAGCAGCCAAGTGGGCCGGGAGTTGGGCACAGATACGCAGTATTTT. It translates to CASSQVGRELGTDTQYF.

V is TRBV28 and J is TRBJ1-2; possibly TRBD1 for D (5 bases). V gave up 5 bases and J gave up 4 bases, with 14 bases separating them. CDR1 and CDR2 (germline): MDHEN, SYDVKM. The CDR3 totals 14 residues. Written as DNA, the CDR3 is TGTGCCAGCAGTACTACCGGGACGTTCTATGGCTACACCTTC. Translation: CASSTTGTFYGYTF.

This chain uses TRBV28 with TRBJ1-3, with D unclear. Deletions cut 5 bases from V and 0 bases from J, with 14 bases between. The germline CDR1 and CDR2 sequences are MDHEN and SYDVKM. This CDR3 is 16 amino acids long. CDR3 protein: CASSPPVPSSGNTIYF. The DNA of the CDR3 is TGTGCCAGCAGTCCACCCGTCCCGAGCTCTGGAAACACCATATATTTT.